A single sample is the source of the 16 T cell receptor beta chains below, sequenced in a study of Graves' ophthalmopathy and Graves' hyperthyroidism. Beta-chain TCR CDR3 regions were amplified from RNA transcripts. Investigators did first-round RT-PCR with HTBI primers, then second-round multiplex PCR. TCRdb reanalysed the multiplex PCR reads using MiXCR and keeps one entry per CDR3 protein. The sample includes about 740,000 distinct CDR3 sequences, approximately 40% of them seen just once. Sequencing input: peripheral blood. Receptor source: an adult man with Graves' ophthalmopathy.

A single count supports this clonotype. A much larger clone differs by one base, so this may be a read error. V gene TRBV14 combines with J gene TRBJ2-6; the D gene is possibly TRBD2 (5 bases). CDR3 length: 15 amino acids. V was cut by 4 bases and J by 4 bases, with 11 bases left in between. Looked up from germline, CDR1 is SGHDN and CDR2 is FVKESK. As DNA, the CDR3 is TGTGCCAGCAGCCCCCGAGGGTGGGGGGCCAACGTCCTGACTTTC. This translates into CASSPRGWGANVLTF. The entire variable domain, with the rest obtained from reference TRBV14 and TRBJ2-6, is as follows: EAGVTQFPSHSVIEKGQTVTLRCDPISGHDNLYWYRRVMGKEIKFLLHFVKESKQDESGMPNNRFLAERTGGTYSTLKVQPAELEDSGVYFCASSPRGWGANVLTFGAGSRLTVL.

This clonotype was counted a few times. The CDR3 DNA reads TGTGCCAGCAGTGATCTGACAGGGGTAGGGGAGACCCAGTACTTC. Residues: CASSDLTGVGETQYF. The rearrangement uses TRBV25-1 and TRBJ2-5; TRBD1 aligns across 8 bases. This CDR3 is 15 amino acids long. The germline V gene encodes CDR1 MGHDK and CDR2 SYGVNS. J lost 5 bases, V lost 3 bases, and 8 bases had no gene match.

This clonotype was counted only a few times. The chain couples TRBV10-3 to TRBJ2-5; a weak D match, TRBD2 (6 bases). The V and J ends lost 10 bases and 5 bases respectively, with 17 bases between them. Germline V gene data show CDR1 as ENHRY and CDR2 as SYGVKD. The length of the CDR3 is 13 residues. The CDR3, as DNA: TGTGCCAGCACCGACGGAGGGCGGGAGACCCAGTACTTC. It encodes CASTDGGRETQYF.

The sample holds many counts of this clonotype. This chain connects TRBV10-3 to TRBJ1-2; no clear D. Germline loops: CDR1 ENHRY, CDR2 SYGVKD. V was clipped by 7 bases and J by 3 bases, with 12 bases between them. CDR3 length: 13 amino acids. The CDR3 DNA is TGTGCCATCACTGAACACAGTGACTATGGCTACACCTTC. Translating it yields CAITEHSDYGYTF.

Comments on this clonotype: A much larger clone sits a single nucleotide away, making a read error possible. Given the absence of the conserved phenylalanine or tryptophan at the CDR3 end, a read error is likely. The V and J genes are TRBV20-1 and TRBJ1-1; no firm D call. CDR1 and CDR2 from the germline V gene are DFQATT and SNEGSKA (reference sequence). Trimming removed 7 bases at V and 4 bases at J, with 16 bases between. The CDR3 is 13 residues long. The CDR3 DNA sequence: TGCAGTGACGTGGGAGCGTTGGGCACTGAAGCTTTCCTT. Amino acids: CSDVGALGTEAFL.

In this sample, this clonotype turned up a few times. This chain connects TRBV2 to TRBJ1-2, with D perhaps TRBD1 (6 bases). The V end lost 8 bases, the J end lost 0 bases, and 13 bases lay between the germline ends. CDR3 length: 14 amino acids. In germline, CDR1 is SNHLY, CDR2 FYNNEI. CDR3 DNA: TGTGCCAGCGGCCGGGACACAGCTAACTATGGCTACACCTTC. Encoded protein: CASGRDTANYGYTF. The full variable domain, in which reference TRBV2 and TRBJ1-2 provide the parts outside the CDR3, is EPEVTQTPSHQVTQMGQEVILRCVPISNHLYFYWYRQILGQKVEFLVSFYNNEISEKSEIFDDQFSVERPDGSNFTLKIRSTKLEDSAMYFCASGRDTANYGYTFGSGTRLTVV.

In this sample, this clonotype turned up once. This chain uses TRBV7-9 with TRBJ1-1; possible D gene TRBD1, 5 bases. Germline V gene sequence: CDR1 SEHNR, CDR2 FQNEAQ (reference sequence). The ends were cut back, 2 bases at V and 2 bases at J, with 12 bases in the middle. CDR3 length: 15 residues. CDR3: CASSLPGFGNTEAFF. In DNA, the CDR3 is TGTGCCAGCAGCTTACCAGGGTTCGGAAACACTGAAGCTTTCTTT. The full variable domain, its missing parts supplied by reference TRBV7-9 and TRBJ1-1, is DTGVSQNPRHKITKRGQNVTFRCDPISEHNRLYWYRQTLGQGPEFLTYFQNEAQLEKSRLLSDRFSAERPKGSFSTLEIQRTEQGDSAMYLCASSLPGFGNTEAFFGQGTRLTVV.

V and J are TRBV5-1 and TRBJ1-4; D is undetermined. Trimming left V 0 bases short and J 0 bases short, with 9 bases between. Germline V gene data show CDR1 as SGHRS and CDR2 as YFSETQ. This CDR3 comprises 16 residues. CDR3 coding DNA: TGCGCCAGCAGCTTGGATATAGAGGCAACTAATGAAAAACTGTTTTTT. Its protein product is CASSLDIEATNEKLFF.

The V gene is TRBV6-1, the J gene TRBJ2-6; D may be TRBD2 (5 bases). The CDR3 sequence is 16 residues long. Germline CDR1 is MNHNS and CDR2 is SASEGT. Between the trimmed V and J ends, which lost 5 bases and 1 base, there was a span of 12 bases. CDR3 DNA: TGTGCCAGCAGTTCTTTAGGCGGGTCTGGGGCCAACGTCCTGACTTTC. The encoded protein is CASSSLGGSGANVLTF.

The CDR3 sequence is CASSQGAAGNTIYF. The CDR3, as DNA: TGTGCCAGCAGCCAAGGGGCAGCTGGAAACACCATATATTTT. The V gene is TRBV3-1, the J gene TRBJ1-3; D is uncertain. The CDR3 has 14 residues. Per the germline V gene, CDR1 is LGHDT and CDR2 is YNNKEL (reference sequence). The V end lost 1 base, the J end lost 2 bases, and 6 bases lay between the germline ends.

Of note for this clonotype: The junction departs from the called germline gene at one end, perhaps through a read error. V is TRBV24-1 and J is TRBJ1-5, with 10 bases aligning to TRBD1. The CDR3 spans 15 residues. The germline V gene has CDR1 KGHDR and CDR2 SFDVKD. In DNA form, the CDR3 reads TGTGCCACCAGAAGGACAGGGGGGAGCAATGAGCCCCAGCATTTT. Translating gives CATRRTGGSNEPQHF.

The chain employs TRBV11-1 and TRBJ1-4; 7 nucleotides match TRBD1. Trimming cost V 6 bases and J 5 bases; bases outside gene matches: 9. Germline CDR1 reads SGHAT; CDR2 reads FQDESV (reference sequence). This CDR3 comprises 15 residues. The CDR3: CASSTRGGSNEKLFF. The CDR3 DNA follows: TGTGCCAGCAGTACCCGAGGGGGCTCAAATGAAAAACTGTTTTTT.

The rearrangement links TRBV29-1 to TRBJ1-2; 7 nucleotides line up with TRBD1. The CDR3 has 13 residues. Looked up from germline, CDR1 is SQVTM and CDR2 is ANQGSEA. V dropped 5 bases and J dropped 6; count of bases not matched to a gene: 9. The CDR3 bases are TGCAGCGTTATTTCCGACAGGGCGGATGGCTACACCTTC. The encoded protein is CSVISDRADGYTF.

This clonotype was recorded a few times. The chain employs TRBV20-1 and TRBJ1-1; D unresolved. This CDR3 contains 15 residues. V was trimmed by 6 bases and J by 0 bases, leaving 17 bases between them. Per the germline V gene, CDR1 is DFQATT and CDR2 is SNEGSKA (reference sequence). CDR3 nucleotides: TGCAGTGCCCCGCGGAGGGATGGAGTGAACACTGAAGCTTTCTTT. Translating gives CSAPRRDGVNTEAFF.

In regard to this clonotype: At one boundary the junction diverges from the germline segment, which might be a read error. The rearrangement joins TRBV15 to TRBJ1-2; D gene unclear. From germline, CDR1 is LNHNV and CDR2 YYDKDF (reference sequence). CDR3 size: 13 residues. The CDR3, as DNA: TGTGCCACCAGCAGAGGGAAATCCTATGGTTACACCTTC. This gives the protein CATSRGKSYGYTF.

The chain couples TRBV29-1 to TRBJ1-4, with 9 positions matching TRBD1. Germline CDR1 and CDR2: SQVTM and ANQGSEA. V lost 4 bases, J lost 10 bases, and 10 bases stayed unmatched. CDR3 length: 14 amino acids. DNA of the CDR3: TGCAGCGTTGCTATCGGGGGACAGGGAGGAAAACTGTTTTTT. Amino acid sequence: CSVAIGGQGGKLFF. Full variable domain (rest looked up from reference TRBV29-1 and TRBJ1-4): SAVISQKPSRDICQRGTSLTIQCQVDSQVTMMFWYRQQPGQSLTLIATANQGSEATYESGFVIDKFPISRPNLTFSTLTVSNMSPEDSSIYLCSVAIGGQGGKLFFGSGTQLSVL.